Listed here are 6 T cell receptor beta chains from one sample, sequenced in a study of blood T cell repertoires in COVID-19. Profiling relied on immunoSEQ multiplex PCR, and the TCRdb table lists in-frame clones only, not all of them. The data contain about 230,000 clones, about four fifths of them singletons. The sample comprised peripheral blood. These TCRs come from a man over 45 with active or convalescent COVID-19.

The chain's CDR3 is CATSRGIASTDTQYF. The CDR3 region has the DNA TGTGCCACCAGCAGAGGGATAGCAAGCACAGATACGCAGTATTTT. V is TRBV15 and J is TRBJ2-3; D is unresolved. Per the germline V gene, CDR1 is LNHNV and CDR2 is YYDKDF (reference sequence). Trimming stripped 1 base from V and 0 bases from J, with 8 bases between. This CDR3 has 15 amino acids.

Regarding this clone: Other DNA sequences of this sample code for an identical CDR3. This chain links TRBV12-3 or TRBV12-4 with TRBJ1-1; D is undetermined. V lost 0 bases and J 0 bases, leaving 2 bases between the germline ends. CDR3 size: 13 residues. CDR3 in DNA: TGTGCCAGCAGTTTAGCCATGAACACTGAAGCTTTCTTT. Its protein is CASSLAMNTEAFF.

This chain links TRBV5-1 with TRBJ1-5; D is unclear. Trimming cost V 7 bases and J 0 bases, with 8 bases left between them. The V gene's germline CDR1 is SGHRS and CDR2 YFSETQ. The CDR3 totals 13 residues. CDR3 sequence (DNA): TGCGCCAGCTCCAGGAATAGCAATCAGCCCCAGCATTTT. It yields the protein CASSRNSNQPQHF.

The genes are TRBV18 and TRBJ1-5, with 9 bases fitting TRBD1. Trimming took 5 bases from V and 2 from J; bases not matched to a gene: 4. The CDR3 is made up of 15 amino acids. In germline, CDR1 is KGHSH, CDR2 LQKENI. CDR3 sequence reads: CASSAQGAGNQPQHF. The CDR3 DNA follows: TGTGCCAGCTCAGCACAGGGGGCGGGCAATCAGCCCCAGCATTTT.

The chain is built from TRBV15 and TRBJ1-4; the D gene is possibly TRBD1 (5 bases). Germline loops: CDR1 LNHNV, CDR2 YYDKDF (reference sequence). The length of the CDR3 is 16 residues. V lost 4 bases to trimming and J lost 7 bases, with 19 bases between them. The CDR3 here is CATSNPTDSLIEKLFF. The CDR3 nucleotides are TGTGCCACCAGCAACCCGACAGACTCCCTAATTGAAAAACTGTTTTTT.

The chain recombines TRBV14 with TRBJ2-2; D is perhaps TRBD1 (5 bases). V dropped 0 bases and J dropped 5 bases, with 10 bases sitting between them. Looked up from germline, CDR1 is SGHDN and CDR2 is FVKESK. This CDR3 region has 15 residues. This chain's CDR3 is CASSQDARQTGELFF. The CDR3 DNA is TGTGCCAGCAGCCAAGACGCACGACAGACCGGGGAGCTGTTTTTT.